The rows below give T cell receptor beta chains drawn from one sample of a study of neurological immune-mediated disorders. TCRdb redid the calling of the 5' RACE reads with MiXCR, one entry per CDR3 protein. The sample includes 55,000 to 75,000 distinct CDR3 sequences, 2% to 2.5% of them seen just once. Sequencing used PBMCs. Source of these receptors: a man between 45 and 60 years old with multiple sclerosis. Each CDR3 is given with its conserved first and last residue. D genes are given only for firm matches. Size is stated as how often the clone was seen (once, few, many) or a class if it is expanded.

v_gene: TRBV20-1; d_gene: -; j_gene: TRBJ1-1; abundance: few; CDR3aa: CSARLGDEAFF; CDR3nt: TGCAGTGCTCGGTTGGGAGATGAAGCTTTCTTT
v_gene: TRBV10-3; d_gene: -; j_gene: TRBJ2-3; abundance: many; CDR3aa: CAISGTTDTQYF; CDR3nt: TGTGCCATCAGTGGGACTACAGATACGCAGTATTTT
v_gene: TRBV20-1; d_gene: -; j_gene: TRBJ2-5; abundance: many; CDR3aa: CSAREPGHHQETQYF; CDR3nt: TGCAGTGCTAGAGAACCGGGACATCACCAAGAGACCCAGTACTTC
v_gene: TRBV15; d_gene: -; j_gene: TRBJ1-3; abundance: many; CDR3aa: CATSRRRLGTSAGNTIYF; CDR3nt: TGTGCCACCAGCAGGAGACGACTAGGGACGTCTGCTGGAAACACCATATATTTT
v_gene: TRBV12-3/TRBV12-4; d_gene: TRBD1; j_gene: TRBJ1-2; abundance: many; CDR3aa: CASSLIQPGQGINGYTF; CDR3nt: TGTGCCAGCAGCTTAATTCAGCCCGGACAGGGAATTAATGGCTACACCTTC
v_gene: TRBV6-5; d_gene: TRBD1; j_gene: TRBJ2-2; abundance: many; CDR3aa: CASSYKGAGTGELFF; CDR3nt: TGTGCCAGCAGTTATAAGGGGGCTGGCACCGGGGAGCTGTTTTTT
v_gene: TRBV6-6; d_gene: TRBD1; j_gene: TRBJ1-5; abundance: many; CDR3aa: CASSSLDRVNNQPQHF; CDR3nt: TGTGCCAGCAGTTCCCTGGACAGGGTGAATAATCAGCCCCAGCATTTT
v_gene: TRBV20-1; d_gene: TRBD1; j_gene: TRBJ1-1; abundance: many; CDR3aa: CSARDPGQMNTEAFF; CDR3nt: TGCAGTGCTAGAGATCCGGGACAGATGAACACTGAAGCTTTCTTT
v_gene: TRBV7-2; d_gene: -; j_gene: TRBJ2-5; abundance: many; CDR3aa: CASSSRWETQYF; CDR3nt: TGTGCCAGCAGCTCCCGGTGGGAGACCCAGTACTTC
v_gene: TRBV20-1; d_gene: -; j_gene: TRBJ2-6; abundance: many; CDR3aa: CSARVGGNSGANVLTF; CDR3nt: TGCAGTGCTAGGGTCGGCGGAAACTCTGGGGCCAACGTCCTGACTTTC
v_gene: TRBV5-5; d_gene: -; j_gene: TRBJ2-1; abundance: many; CDR3aa: CASSQPAPHNEQFF; CDR3nt: TGTGCCAGCAGCCAACCTGCTCCTCACAATGAGCAGTTCTTC
v_gene: TRBV6-5; d_gene: TRBD1; j_gene: TRBJ1-2; abundance: many; CDR3aa: CASRYRDRDPYGYTF; CDR3nt: TGTGCCAGCAGGTACCGGGACAGGGACCCCTATGGCTACACCTTC
v_gene: TRBV4-3; d_gene: -; j_gene: TRBJ2-1; abundance: many; CDR3aa: CASSQDDSSYNEQFF; CDR3nt: TGCGCCAGCAGCCAAGATGACAGCTCCTACAATGAGCAGTTCTTC
v_gene: TRBV12-3/TRBV12-4; d_gene: -; j_gene: TRBJ2-1; abundance: many; CDR3aa: CASSLPEGANNEQFF; CDR3nt: TGTGCCAGCAGCTTACCTGAAGGGGCAAACAATGAGCAGTTCTTC
v_gene: TRBV6-5; d_gene: TRBD2; j_gene: TRBJ2-3; abundance: few; CDR3aa: CASTGAGVTDTQYF; CDR3nt: TGTGCCAGCACCGGAGCGGGGGTCACAGATACGCAGTATTTT
v_gene: TRBV7-3; d_gene: -; j_gene: TRBJ2-1; abundance: many; CDR3aa: CASSQGHPQGDNEQFF; CDR3nt: TGTGCCAGCAGCCAAGGGCACCCCCAAGGCGACAATGAGCAGTTCTTC
v_gene: TRBV5-6; d_gene: -; j_gene: TRBJ2-2; abundance: many; CDR3aa: CASSSGAGELFF; CDR3nt: TGTGCCAGCAGCTCAGGGGCCGGGGAGCTGTTTTTT